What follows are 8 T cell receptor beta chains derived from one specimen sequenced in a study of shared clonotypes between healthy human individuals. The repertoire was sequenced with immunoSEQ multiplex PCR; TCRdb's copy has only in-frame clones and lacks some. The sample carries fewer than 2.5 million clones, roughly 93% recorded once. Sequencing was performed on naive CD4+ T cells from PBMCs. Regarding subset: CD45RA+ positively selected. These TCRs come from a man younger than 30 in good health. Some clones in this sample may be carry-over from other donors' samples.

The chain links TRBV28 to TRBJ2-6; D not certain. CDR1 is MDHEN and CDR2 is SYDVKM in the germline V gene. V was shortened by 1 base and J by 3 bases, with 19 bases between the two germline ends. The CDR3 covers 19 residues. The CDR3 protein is CASSLFGWSSRGGANVLTF. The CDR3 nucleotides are TGTGCCAGCAGTTTATTCGGGTGGTCCAGCCGAGGTGGGGCCAACGTCCTGACTTTC.

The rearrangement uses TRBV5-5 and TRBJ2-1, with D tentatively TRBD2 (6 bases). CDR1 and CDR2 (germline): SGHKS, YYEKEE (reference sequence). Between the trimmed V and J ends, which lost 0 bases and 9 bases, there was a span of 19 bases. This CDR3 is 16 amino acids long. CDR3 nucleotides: TGTGCCAGCAGCTTGGCGGTGGGACTGGAACGTAGTGAGCAGTTCTTC. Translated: CASSLAVGLERSEQFF. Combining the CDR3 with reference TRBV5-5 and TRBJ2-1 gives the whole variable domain DAGVTQSPTHLIKTRGQQVTLRCSPISGHKSVSWYQQVLGQGPQFIFQYYEKEERGRGNFPDRFSARQFPNYSSELNVNALLLGDSALYLCASSLAVGLERSEQFFGPGTRLTVL.

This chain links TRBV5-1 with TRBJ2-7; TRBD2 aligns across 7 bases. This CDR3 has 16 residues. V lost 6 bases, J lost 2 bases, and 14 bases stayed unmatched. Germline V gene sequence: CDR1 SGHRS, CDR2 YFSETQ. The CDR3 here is CASIRESGGIPYEQYF. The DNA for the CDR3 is TGCGCCAGCATCAGAGAATCGGGGGGAATCCCCTACGAGCAGTACTTC.

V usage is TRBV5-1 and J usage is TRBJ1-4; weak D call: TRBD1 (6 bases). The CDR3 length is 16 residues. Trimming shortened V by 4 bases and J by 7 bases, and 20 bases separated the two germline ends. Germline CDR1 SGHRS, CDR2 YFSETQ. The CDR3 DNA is TGCGCCAGCAGCCTGCGGACGTCGGGGGGCATTGAAAAACTGTTTTTT. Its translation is CASSLRTSGGIEKLFF.

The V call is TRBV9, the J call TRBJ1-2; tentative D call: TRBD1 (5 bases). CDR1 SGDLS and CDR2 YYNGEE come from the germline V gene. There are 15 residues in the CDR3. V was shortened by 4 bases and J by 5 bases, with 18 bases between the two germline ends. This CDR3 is CASSPHRDLVYGYTF. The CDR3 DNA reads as TGTGCCAGCAGCCCCCACCGGGACCTTGTATATGGCTACACCTTC. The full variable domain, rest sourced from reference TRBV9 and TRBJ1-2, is DSGVTQTPKHLITATGQRVTLRCSPRSGDLSVYWYQQSLDQGLQFLIQYYNGEERAKGNILERFSAQQFPDLHSELNLSSLELGDSALYFCASSPHRDLVYGYTFGSGTRLTVV.

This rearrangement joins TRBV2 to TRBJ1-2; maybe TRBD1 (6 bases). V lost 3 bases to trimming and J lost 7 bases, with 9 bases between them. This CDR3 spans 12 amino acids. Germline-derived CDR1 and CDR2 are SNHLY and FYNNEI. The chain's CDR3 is CASSDRGGGYTF. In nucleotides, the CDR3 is TGTGCCAGCAGTGACAGGGGTGGTGGCTACACCTTC.

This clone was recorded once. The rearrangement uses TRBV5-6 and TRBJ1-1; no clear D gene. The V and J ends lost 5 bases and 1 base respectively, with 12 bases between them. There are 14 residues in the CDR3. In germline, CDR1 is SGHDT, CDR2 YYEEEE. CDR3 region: CASRSEASNTEAFF. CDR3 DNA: TGTGCCAGCAGATCGGAGGCTTCGAACACTGAAGCTTTCTTT.

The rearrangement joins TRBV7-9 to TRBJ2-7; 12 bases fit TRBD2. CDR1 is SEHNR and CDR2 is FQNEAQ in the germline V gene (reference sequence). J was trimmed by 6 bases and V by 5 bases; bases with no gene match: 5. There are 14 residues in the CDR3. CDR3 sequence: CASSPSGRAGEQYF. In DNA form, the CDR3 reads TGTGCCAGCAGCCCTAGCGGGAGGGCCGGCGAGCAGTACTTC.